The next 17 T cell receptor beta chains were all read from a single sample in a study of T cells after yellow fever vaccination. TCRdb fed the 5' RACE reads into MiXCR, producing one record per CDR3 protein. Of roughly 160,000 distinct CDR3 sequences in the sample, 6.5% to 8.5% were seen once. Sample: CD4+ T cells sorted from PBMCs, taken 4 to 5 days after the first yellow fever vaccination. The receptor set was obtained from a man aged 18 to 29 who received the YFV17D yellow fever vaccine.

There are many counts of this clonotype. This chain connects TRBV7-2 to TRBJ2-1, with D possibly being TRBD2 (6 bases). The CDR3 contains 13 residues. V lost 5 bases to trimming and J lost 15 bases, with 20 bases between them. Germline V lookup: CDR1 SGHTA, CDR2 FQGNSA. This chain's CDR3 is CASSAFGPERAFF. DNA for the CDR3: TGTGCCAGCAGCGCCTTCGGTCCTGAGCGGGCGTTCTTC.

This clonotype was seen at least ten times. CDR3 sequence reads: CASSSTTGRKSTEAFF. The CDR3 DNA reads TGCGCCAGCAGCTCGACTACAGGGCGAAAATCTACTGAAGCTTTCTTT. The V call is TRBV5-1, the J call TRBJ1-1; maybe TRBD1 (6 bases). CDR1 is SGHRS and CDR2 is YFSETQ in the germline V gene. CDR3 size: 16 residues. Trimming took 3 bases from V and 5 from J, leaving 20 bases between them.

This clonotype was detected many times. The chain has TRBV13 and TRBJ2-7; D is perhaps TRBD1 or TRBD2 (5 bases each). The CDR3 runs to 14 residues. CDR1 and CDR2 from the germline V gene are PRHDT and FYEKMQ (reference sequence). DNA of the CDR3: TGTGCCAGCAGCCTAGGGGACGTCTCCTACGAGCAGTACGTC. Encoded protein: CASSLGDVSYEQYV.

This clonotype was counted at least ten times. The chain recombines TRBV28 with TRBJ1-6; possibly TRBD1 for D (6 bases). CDR3 length: 15 residues. CDR1 and CDR2 from the germline V gene are MDHEN and SYDVKM. Between the trimmed V and J ends, which lost 5 bases and 9 bases, there was a span of 17 bases. For the CDR3, the DNA is TGTGCCAGCAGTCCCCTGGCGGGGGCGAGTTCACCCCTCCACTTT. Its protein is CASSPLAGASSPLHF.

The genes are TRBV7-8 and TRBJ1-1; perhaps TRBD1 as D (6 bases). The CDR3 is 15 residues long. V was shortened by 0 bases and J by 4 bases, with 12 bases between the two germline ends. Looked up from germline, CDR1 is SGHVS and CDR2 is FQNEAQ. The CDR3 reads CASSLAGGQFTEAFF. CDR3 DNA sequence: TGTGCCAGCAGCTTAGCTGGGGGGCAGTTCACTGAAGCTTTCTTT.

This clonotype has at least ten counts. This chain joins TRBV4-2 and TRBJ2-5; 7 positions match TRBD2. CDR3 length: 15 amino acids. From germline, CDR1 is LGHNA and CDR2 YNFKEQ. Trimming took 1 base from V and 2 from J; bases not matched to a gene: 4. The CDR3: CASSQVSGSQETQYF. The CDR3 nucleotides are TGTGCCAGCAGCCAAGTTAGCGGGTCGCAAGAGACCCAGTACTTC.

In its sample, this clonotype was seen a few times. V gene TRBV29-1 combines with J gene TRBJ1-4; D remains ambiguous. This CDR3 is built from 14 residues. Germline lookup yields CDR1 SQVTM and CDR2 ANQGSEA. The V end was cut by 2 bases, the J end by 3 bases, with 10 bases between. CDR3 in amino acids: CSVERNGPNEKLFF. The CDR3 DNA sequence: TGCAGCGTTGAAAGGAACGGCCCTAATGAAAAACTGTTTTTT.

At least ten counts were recorded for this clonotype. This chain connects TRBV5-1 to TRBJ1-4; D gene ambiguous. The CDR3 sequence is 14 residues long. Trimming left V 0 bases short and J 6 bases short, with 9 bases between. CDR1 and CDR2 (germline): SGHRS, YFSETQ. The CDR3 sequence: CASSLVGRDEKLFF. CDR3 DNA: TGCGCCAGCAGCTTGGTAGGGCGGGATGAAAAACTGTTTTTT.

This clonotype was observed many times. The chain uses TRBV3-1 and TRBJ2-1; 12 bases map to TRBD1. The CDR3 has 14 residues. The V and J ends lost 6 bases and 9 bases, in that order; junction bases with no gene match: 6. The germline gives CDR1 LGHDT, CDR2 YNNKEL (reference sequence). In DNA form, the CDR3 reads TGTGCCAGCAGGACCGGGACAGGGGGCAGTGAGCAGTTCTTC. Its translation is CASRTGTGGSEQFF.

This clonotype showed up many times. The chain links TRBV11-2 to TRBJ2-3; 13 nucleotides match TRBD2. The V segment lost 5 bases and the J segment 0 bases; nucleotides outside the gene matches: 8. Per the germline V gene, CDR1 is SGHAT and CDR2 is FQNNGV. The CDR3 loop spans 18 amino acids. In DNA, the CDR3 is TGTGCCAGCAGCCAACTGACTAGCGGGGGGTACAGCACAGATACGCAGTATTTT. Translated, it gives CASSQLTSGGYSTDTQYF.

This clonotype was detected only a few times. This chain connects TRBV6-6 to TRBJ1-5, with a tentative D call TRBD1 (6 bases). Looked up from germline, CDR1 is MNHNY and CDR2 is SVGAGI (reference sequence). V dropped 5 bases and J dropped 13 bases, with 18 bases sitting between them. This CDR3 has 13 residues. CDR3 sequence reads: CASSADSEIPQHF. CDR3 nucleotide sequence: TGTGCCAGCAGTGCGGACAGCGAGATCCCTCAGCATTTT.

This clonotype was counted at least ten times. The DNA of the CDR3 is TGCGCCAGCAGCTCGCGGGAGGGTCCCACAGATACGCAGTATTTT. It yields the protein CASSSREGPTDTQYF. The V call is TRBV5-1, the J call TRBJ2-3; 9 bases fit TRBD2. Losses at the gene ends were 3 bases for V and 2 bases for J; bases not matched to a gene: 4. The CDR3 length is 15 residues. The germline V gene has CDR1 SGHRS and CDR2 YFSETQ.

The CDR3 reads CSARDRASGNTIYF. DNA for the CDR3: TGCAGTGCTAGAGATCGGGCCTCTGGAAACACCATATATTTT. V gene TRBV20-1 combines with J gene TRBJ1-3; D is unclear. In germline, CDR1 is DFQATT, CDR2 SNEGSKA (reference sequence). The CDR3 has 14 amino acids. Trimming stripped 0 bases from V and 0 bases from J, with 6 bases between.

This clonotype was recorded many times. The chain recombines TRBV15 with TRBJ2-5; 10 bases match TRBD1. The V gene's germline CDR1 is LNHNV and CDR2 YYDKDF (reference sequence). The CDR3 extends over 17 amino acids. Trimming cost V 0 bases and J 5 bases; bases outside gene matches: 9. The CDR3 region is CATSRDYPGTGDETQYF. For the CDR3, the DNA is TGTGCCACCAGCAGAGATTATCCCGGGACAGGGGATGAGACCCAGTACTTC.

This clonotype was observed a handful of times. This chain connects TRBV4-2 to TRBJ2-5, with D unresolved. The germline V gene has CDR1 LGHNA and CDR2 YNFKEQ. Trimming pared 0 bases from V and 0 bases from J, leaving 11 bases between. The CDR3 length is 16 residues. The CDR3, as DNA: TGTGCCAGCAGCCAAGATGCCCCGGTGTACCAAGAGACCCAGTACTTC. As protein: CASSQDAPVYQETQYF.

This clonotype was detected ten times or more. The chain is built from TRBV7-9 and TRBJ2-1; D is unclear. The V end lost 5 bases, the J end lost 7 bases, and 6 bases lay between the germline ends. There are 11 residues in the CDR3. CDR1 SEHNR and CDR2 FQNEAQ come from the germline V gene (reference sequence). Here the CDR3 DNA reads TGTGCCAGCAGCCTCGATAATGAGCAGTTCTTC. Amino acid sequence: CASSLDNEQFF.

Concerning this clonotype itself: A read error is possible here, since a much larger clone lies one base away. The chain employs TRBV5-4 and TRBJ1-6; weak D call: TRBD1 (6 bases). Germline CDR1 SGHNT, CDR2 YYREEE (reference sequence). V was trimmed by 5 bases and J by 6 bases, leaving 12 bases between them. The CDR3 runs 14 residues. CDR3 DNA sequence: TGTGCCAGCAGTCAACAGGGATTTAATTCACCCCTCCACTTT. Translation gives CASSQQGFNSPLHF.